The 22 T cell receptor beta chains below come from one sample, sequenced in a study of T cell repertoires in cytomegalovirus infection. TCRdb independently ran MiXCR on the reads; one entry per CDR3 protein. In the table there are some 110,000 distinct CDR3 sequences, 9.5% to 13% of which are singletons. Which antigens these TCRs recognize remains unknown. The sequenced material came from PBMCs, sequenced either directly or after in vitro stimulation (not recorded which). The receptors shown here come from a human donor in good health (CMV status not recorded). Some clones in this sample may be carry-over from other donors' samples.

Ten or more counts support this clonotype. This rearrangement joins TRBV7-9 to TRBJ2-5, with 14 bases that match TRBD2. Trimming at V came to 2 bases and at J to 4 bases, leaving 3 bases not matched to a gene. CDR3 length: 16 amino acids. Germline V CDR1 and CDR2: SEHNR, FQNEAQ (reference sequence). This chain's CDR3 is CASSLRLAGGRETQYF. CDR3 nucleotides: TGTGCCAGCAGCTTACGACTAGCGGGAGGGCGAGAGACCCAGTACTTC. The variable domain in full, with the rest retrieved from reference TRBV7-9 and TRBJ2-5, is DTGVSQNPRHKITKRGQNVTFRCDPISEHNRLYWYRQTLGQGPEFLTYFQNEAQLEKSRLLSDRFSAERPKGSFSTLEIQRTEQGDSAMYLCASSLRLAGGRETQYFGPGTRLLVL.

As regards this clonotype: A single base separates this from a much larger clone, so it may be a read error. This CDR3 fails to terminate in the conserved phenylalanine or tryptophan, so it likely reflects a read error. The chain employs TRBV18 and TRBJ1-1; D possibly corresponds to TRBD1 (5 bases). V was shortened by 2 bases and J by 8 bases, with 12 bases between the two germline ends. CDR3 size: 13 residues. Germline loops: CDR1 KGHSH, CDR2 LQKENI. The CDR3 coding sequence is TGTGCCAGCTCACCAGGGGCGGAATCGGAAGCTTTCGTT. Its translation: CASSPGAESEAFV.

This clonotype was picked up many times. The chain couples TRBV7-2 to TRBJ2-7; the D is unclear. The ends were cut back, 8 bases at V and 4 bases at J, with 15 bases in the middle. Germline CDR1 SGHTA, CDR2 FQGNSA. CDR3 length: 13 amino acids. This CDR3 reads CASPPGPSYEQYV. In nucleotides, the CDR3 is TGTGCCAGCCCCCCTGGGCCTAGTTACGAGCAGTACGTC.

This clonotype was counted between two and nine times. The chain joins TRBV7-2 to TRBJ2-3, with 8 bases identical to TRBD2. V lost 1 base, J lost 9 bases, and 9 bases stayed unmatched. Per germline, CDR1 SGHTA and CDR2 FQGNSA. The CDR3 covers 15 residues. In nucleotides, the CDR3 is TGTGCCAGCAGCTTAGGGATTAGCGGGATTTCAACGCAGTATTTT. Translating gives CASSLGISGISTQYF.

The gene calls are TRBV28 and TRBJ2-1; D is possibly TRBD2 (5 bases). Germline lookup yields CDR1 MDHEN and CDR2 SYDVKM. V shed 6 bases and J shed 0 bases, with 15 bases lying between them. This CDR3 region has 16 residues. The DNA of the CDR3 is TGTGCCAGCAGCGGCGATAGCGTTAGCTCCTACAATGAGCAGTTCTTC. Translating gives CASSGDSVSSYNEQFF.

This clonotype was counted many times. The chain joins TRBV7-6 to TRBJ1-2; D gene uncertain. This CDR3 spans 15 amino acids. Germline-derived CDR1 and CDR2 are SGHVS and FNYEAQ. Between the trimmed V and J ends, which lost 5 bases and 8 bases, there was a span of 21 bases. In nucleotides, the CDR3 is TGTGCCAGCAGCCCGACCGTTCGGGGAACGACGGGCTACACCTTC. Translated, it gives CASSPTVRGTTGYTF.

V is TRBV15 and J is TRBJ2-3; D might be TRBD2 (7 bases). In germline, CDR1 is LNHNV, CDR2 YYDKDF (reference sequence). The CDR3 has 16 amino acids. Deletions cut 2 bases from V and 3 bases from J, with 15 bases between. The DNA of the CDR3 is TGTGCCACCAGCAGAAGACGGGGAGGGGGGACAGATACGCAGTATTTT. Its translation: CATSRRRGGGTDTQYF.

The rearrangement uses TRBV7-6 and TRBJ2-2; D is undetermined. Germline CDR1 SGHVS, CDR2 FNYEAQ. The V end was cut by 1 base, the J end by 6 bases, with 3 bases between. The CDR3 extends over 12 amino acids. The CDR3 nucleotides are TGTGCCAGCAGCTTAGACGCCGGGGAGCTGTTTTTT. Its translation: CASSLDAGELFF.

This clonotype showed up many times. The chain joins TRBV7-8 to TRBJ1-2; 7 nucleotides agree with TRBD1. Germline assignment: CDR1 SGHVS and CDR2 FQNEAQ. The CDR3 contains 13 residues. The ends lost 6 bases at V and 3 bases at J; junction bases unmatched: 4. The CDR3 coding sequence is TGTGCCAGCAGGGAACAGGGGTACTATGGCTACACCTTC. It specifies CASREQGYYGYTF.

This clonotype was counted at least ten times. The J gene is TRBJ1-1, the V gene TRBV29-1, with D maybe TRBD1 (6 bases). V shed 3 bases and J shed 10 bases, with 12 bases lying between them. This CDR3 contains 11 residues. CDR1 SQVTM and CDR2 ANQGSEA come from the germline V gene. The CDR3 sequence: CSVDWGRGAFF. CDR3 DNA sequence: TGCAGCGTTGACTGGGGCAGGGGAGCTTTCTTT.

Ten or more counts support this clonotype. The chain employs TRBV28 and TRBJ2-5; D perhaps matches TRBD2 (6 bases). The V and J ends lost 5 bases and 4 bases respectively, with 17 bases between them. From germline, CDR1 is MDHEN and CDR2 SYDVKM. There are 15 residues in the CDR3. CDR3 in amino acids: CASSPVGRGRETQYF. The CDR3, as DNA: TGTGCCAGCAGTCCTGTGGGACGGGGGAGAGAGACCCAGTACTTC.

DNA for the CDR3: TGTGCCACCAGCCCCTGGGCAGGGAACACTGAAGCTTTCTTT. Its translation: CATSPWAGNTEAFF. The genes are TRBV15 and TRBJ1-1; D is ambiguous. In germline, CDR1 is LNHNV, CDR2 YYDKDF (reference sequence). V dropped 5 bases and J dropped 1 base, with 11 bases sitting between them. The CDR3 runs 14 residues.

In its sample, this clonotype was seen many times. The J gene is TRBJ1-5, the V gene TRBV7-2; D gene unclear. The CDR3 totals 13 residues. Trimming took off 5 bases at V and 0 bases at J, with 5 bases between the two ends. From germline, CDR1 is SGHTA and CDR2 FQGNSA. The chain's CDR3 is CASSRYSNQPQHF. The DNA for the CDR3 is TGTGCCAGCAGCCGATATAGCAATCAGCCCCAGCATTTT.

The gene calls are TRBV13 and TRBJ1-2, with a weak D call TRBD1 (6 bases). This CDR3 is 12 amino acids long. The ends were cut back, 5 bases at V and 6 bases at J, with 10 bases in the middle. Germline lookup yields CDR1 PRHDT and CDR2 FYEKMQ (reference sequence). The CDR3, as DNA: TGTGCCAGCAGCCCAAGGGGGGATGGCTACACCTTC. Translation: CASSPRGDGYTF.

The chain combines TRBV12-3 or TRBV12-4 with TRBJ1-6, with a possible D match to TRBD1 (5 bases). The CDR3 extends over 12 amino acids. V lost 3 bases and J lost 10, with 7 bases in between. Written as DNA, the CDR3 is TGTGCCAGCAGTTTTGGGGGGTCACCCCTCCACTTT. This encodes CASSFGGSPLHF.

This clonotype has at least ten counts. The V call is TRBV6-1, the J call TRBJ2-7; 13 bases agree with TRBD2. The CDR3 is made up of 16 amino acids. Germline CDR1 and CDR2: MNHNS and SASEGT. With 6 bases clipped from V and 2 bases from J, the junction kept 7 bases outside the gene matches. As DNA, the CDR3 is TGTGCCAGCAGCCAAGCGGGACTAGCGGGACCCTACGAGCAGTACTTC. Translated: CASSQAGLAGPYEQYF.

The chain links TRBV7-9 to TRBJ1-1; possibly TRBD1 for D (5 bases). The CDR3 sequence is 12 residues long. Germline lookup yields CDR1 SEHNR and CDR2 FQNEAQ (reference sequence). The germline V and J ends were trimmed by 5 bases and 7 bases, with 11 bases remaining between them. The CDR3 DNA follows: TGTGCCAGCAGCCGAGAGCAGGGTGAAGCTTTCTTT. This translates into CASSREQGEAFF.

This clonotype was observed at least ten times. V usage is TRBV20-1 and J usage is TRBJ2-3, with 9 bases fitting TRBD2. The CDR3 runs 16 residues. CDR1 DFQATT and CDR2 SNEGSKA come from the germline V gene (reference sequence). V shed 0 bases, J shed 3 bases, and the junction held 7 bases outside the gene matches. CDR3 protein: CSARDHGLAGTDTQYF. The CDR3 DNA reads as TGCAGTGCTAGAGATCATGGGCTAGCGGGGACAGATACGCAGTATTTT.

V usage is TRBV6-6 and J usage is TRBJ2-1, with no clear D. Between the trimmed V and J ends, which lost 8 bases and 4 bases, there was a span of 15 bases. CDR3 length: 14 residues. Germline V gives CDR1 MNHNY, CDR2 SVGAGI (reference sequence). CDR3 sequence reads: CASRSLAAYNEQFF. CDR3 nucleotide sequence: TGTGCCAGCCGAAGCCTGGCGGCTTACAATGAGCAGTTCTTC.

The CDR3 bases are TGTGCCAGCAGCTTAACGTTCAGTGAGCAGTTCTTC. This codes for CASSLTFSEQFF. The rearrangement uses TRBV7-3 and TRBJ2-1; D gene ambiguous. V lost 0 bases, J lost 9 bases, and 6 bases lay in between. This CDR3 comprises 12 residues. Looked up from germline, CDR1 is SGHTA and CDR2 is FQGTGA.

The rearrangement links TRBV7-9 to TRBJ1-1; possible D gene TRBD1, 6 bases. The germline V gene encodes CDR1 SEHNR and CDR2 FQNEAQ (reference sequence). This CDR3 region has 14 residues. With 7 bases removed from V and 3 bases from J, the gap between germline ends came to 15 bases. The CDR3: CASTPNTGYTEAFF. In nucleotides, the CDR3 is TGTGCCAGCACCCCCAATACAGGGTACACTGAAGCTTTCTTT.

CDR3 DNA: TGTGCCAGCAGCTCGTACAGGGCGGGAGGAGAGACCCAGTACTTC. As protein: CASSSYRAGGETQYF. The chain combines TRBV7-8 with TRBJ2-5, with 8 bases that match TRBD2. The CDR3 is 15 amino acids. With 4 bases clipped from V and 4 bases from J, the junction kept 8 bases outside the gene matches. Germline lookup yields CDR1 SGHVS and CDR2 FQNEAQ.